The T cell receptor beta chain described here comes from a study of Graves' ophthalmopathy and Graves' hyperthyroidism. The authors amplified TCR beta CDR3 regions, and they did so from RNA transcripts for repertoire sequencing. RT-PCR in the first round used HTBI primers; a second-round multiplex PCR followed. TCRdb passed the multiplex PCR reads through MiXCR, listing each CDR3 protein once. Of 580,000 or so distinct CDR3 sequences in the sample, under 45% were seen once. The CDR3 runs 13 residues. Germline lookup yields CDR1 SQVTM and CDR2 ANQGSEA. Losses at the gene ends were 3 bases for V and 9 bases for J; bases not matched to a gene: 5. This clonotype has just a few counts.

The rearrangement uses TRBV29-1 and TRBJ2-1; 10 bases are a match to TRBD1. Source material: peripheral blood or thyroid tissue (not recorded which). This TCR derives from an adult man with Graves' hyperthyroidism. CDR3 sequence reads: CSVEDRGYGEQFF. In DNA, the CDR3 is TGCAGCGTTGAGGACAGGGGGTACGGTGAGCAGTTCTTC.